Below are 30 T cell receptor beta chains sequenced from a single sample in a study of cytomegalovirus exposure and HLA in healthy donors. PCR amplification relied on 60 Vbeta primers (plus 13 Jbeta primers). Here immunoSEQ multiplex PCR was the method, and the copy in TCRdb shows in-frame clones only, minus some. This repertoire shows 150,000 to 200,000 clones, 75% to 90% found once; its top ten account for approximately 2.1%. Sequencing was carried out using PBMCs. These receptors came from a male donor in good health and CMV-seronegative.

In this sample, this clone turned up a few times. This chain joins TRBV7-2 and TRBJ2-5; no reliable D call. V dropped 4 bases and J dropped 5 bases, with 14 bases sitting between them. The CDR3 is 14 residues long. Germline assignment: CDR1 SGHTA and CDR2 FQGNSA. Here the CDR3 reads CASSSRRGDETQYF. The CDR3 nucleotides are TGTGCCAGCAGCTCTAGACGAGGAGACGAGACCCAGTACTTC. The entire variable domain, with the rest obtained from reference TRBV7-2 and TRBJ2-5, is as follows: GAGVSQSPSNKVTEKGKDVELRCDPISGHTALYWYRQSLGQGLEFLIYFQGNSAPDKSGLPSDRFSAERTGGSVSTLTIQRTQQEDSAVYLCASSSRRGDETQYFGPGTRLLVL.

This CDR3 is CAWTGSFQETQYF. In nucleotides, the CDR3 is TGTGCCTGGACTGGGAGTTTCCAAGAGACCCAGTACTTC. This chain joins TRBV30 and TRBJ2-5; TRBD2 is a possible D gene (5 bases). The CDR3 is 13 residues long. Germline loops: CDR1 GTSNPN, CDR2 SVGIG (reference sequence). Trimming stripped 4 bases from V and 1 base from J, with 10 bases between. The full variable domain, with the rest looked up from reference TRBV30 and TRBJ2-5, is SQTIHQWPATLVQPVGSPLSLECTVEGTSNPNLYWYRQAAGRGLQLLFYSVGIGQISSEVPQNLSASRPQDRQFILSSKKLLLSDSGFYLCAWTGSFQETQYFGPGTRLLVL.

This clone has only a few counts. V gene TRBV4-3 combines with J gene TRBJ2-1, with D tentatively TRBD2 (6 bases). From germline, CDR1 is LGHNA and CDR2 YSLEER. The V gene lost 0 bases and the J gene lost 7 bases, with 7 bases spanning the gap. The CDR3 is made up of 13 amino acids. The CDR3, as DNA: TGCGCCAGCAGCCAAGACGGGGGAAATGAGCAGTTCTTC. Translation gives CASSQDGGNEQFF.

CDR3 sequence: CASSPTNYEQYF. The CDR3 coding sequence is TGTGCCAGCAGCCCAACAAACTACGAGCAGTACTTC. The chain has TRBV7-2 and TRBJ2-7; D is ambiguous. V dropped 5 bases and J dropped 3 bases, with 8 bases sitting between them. Germline CDR1 reads SGHTA; CDR2 reads FQGNSA. This CDR3 comprises 12 residues.

This chain links TRBV18 with TRBJ1-1; the match to TRBD1 covers 7 bases. This CDR3 is 17 amino acids long. J lost 4 bases, V lost 3 bases, and 14 bases had no gene match. The germline CDR1 and CDR2 sequences are KGHSH and LQKENI. The chain's CDR3 is CASSPIQGIALGTEAFF. The CDR3 region has the DNA TGTGCCAGCTCACCCATACAGGGGATTGCTTTAGGCACTGAAGCTTTCTTT.

CDR3 region: CAISPEGNQPQHF. Written as DNA, the CDR3 is TGTGCCATCAGCCCCGAGGGCAATCAGCCCCAGCATTTT. V and J are TRBV10-3 and TRBJ1-5; no clear D. Trimming cost V 6 bases and J 2 bases, with 8 bases left between them. Germline V gene lookup returns CDR1 ENHRY and CDR2 SYGVKD. The CDR3 consists of 13 residues.

Comments on this clone: The same CDR3 can be traced to other DNA sequences in this sample. This chain connects TRBV6-5 to TRBJ1-2; tentative D call: TRBD1 (5 bases). Germline CDR1 MNHEY, CDR2 SVGAGI. This CDR3 comprises 11 residues. V lost 6 bases to trimming and J lost 8 bases, with 10 bases between them. The CDR3 is CASRAGLGYTF. The CDR3 DNA sequence: TGTGCCAGCAGGGCAGGGTTAGGCTACACCTTC.

This clone was observed once. One junction end does not reproduce the germline sequence, and a read error may be involved. This chain uses TRBV2 with TRBJ1-2, with no clear D. Germline CDR1 is SNHLY and CDR2 is FYNNEI. The CDR3 has 14 residues. DNA of the CDR3: TGTGCCAGCAGTGATTCGCGGCCGCTCTATAGCTACACCTTC. Protein: CASSDSRPLYSYTF.

V is TRBV30 and J is TRBJ2-5; 8 nucleotides align to TRBD1. J was trimmed by 2 bases and V by 2 bases; bases with no gene match: 4. Germline V gene lookup returns CDR1 GTSNPN and CDR2 SVGIG (reference sequence). CDR3 length: 14 amino acids. The CDR3, as DNA: TGTGCCTGGAGTTGGGACAGGCTACAAGAGACCCAGTACTTC. This encodes CAWSWDRLQETQYF.

J is TRBJ2-3 and V is TRBV11-2, with 7 bases that match TRBD2. There are 12 residues in the CDR3. V lost 5 bases to trimming and J lost 9 bases; unmatched junction nucleotides: 5. From germline, CDR1 is SGHAT and CDR2 FQNNGV. In DNA form, the CDR3 reads TGTGCCAGCAGCCGAGCGGGGAACACGCAGTATTTT. It yields the protein CASSRAGNTQYF.

The genes are TRBV19 and TRBJ1-1, with 9 positions matching TRBD1. This CDR3 has 16 residues. The trim removed 7 bases at V and 1 base at J, leaving 10 bases unmatched. Germline assignment: CDR1 LNHDA and CDR2 SQIVND (reference sequence). This CDR3 is CASTMRRTGANTEAFF. The CDR3 DNA follows: TGTGCCAGTACCATGAGGAGGACAGGGGCGAACACTGAAGCTTTCTTT. The whole variable domain, filled in from reference TRBV19 and TRBJ1-1, reads DGGITQSPKYLFRKEGQNVTLSCEQNLNHDAMYWYRQDPGQGLRLIYYSQIVNDFQKGDIAEGYSVSREKKESFPLTVTSAQKNPTAFYLCASTMRRTGANTEAFFGQGTRLTVV.

The J gene is TRBJ2-3, the V gene TRBV28; D possibly corresponds to TRBD2 (7 bases). Trimming shortened V by 2 bases and J by 1 base, and 13 bases separated the two germline ends. The CDR3 spans 16 residues. Germline V gives CDR1 MDHEN, CDR2 SYDVKM. CDR3 nucleotides: TGTGCCAGCAGTTTAAGGGGGGGATGGGGCACAGATACGCAGTATTTT. It codes for CASSLRGGWGTDTQYF.

The rearrangement joins TRBV5-4 to TRBJ1-1; D gene uncertain. Germline-derived CDR1 and CDR2 are SGHNT and YYREEE (reference sequence). The CDR3 runs to 12 residues. Trimming removed 0 bases at V and 10 bases at J, with 10 bases between. CDR3 in DNA: TGTGCCAGCAGCTTGGATCGGACTACAGCTTTCTTT. Protein sequence: CASSLDRTTAFF.

The table lists this clone with a count of one. The CDR3 sequence: CASSVGLGDRRRGEQYF. The CDR3 region has the DNA TGCGCCAGCAGCGTAGGTTTAGGGGACAGGCGACGGGGCGAGCAGTACTTC. The chain carries TRBV4-1 and TRBJ2-7; TRBD1 matches at 8 bases. The CDR3 has 17 amino acids. The J segment lost 6 bases and the V segment lost 5 bases, leaving 18 bases of the junction unmatched. The germline V gene has CDR1 MGHRA and CDR2 YSYEKL.

The chain carries TRBV5-1 and TRBJ1-6; D uncertain. V was cut by 8 bases and J by 4 bases, with 13 bases left in between. The CDR3 runs to 14 residues. Germline CDR1 reads SGHRS; CDR2 reads YFSETQ. CDR3 coding DNA: TGCGCCAGTAGACTCGGAGGGTATAATTCACCCCTCCACTTT. It yields the protein CASRLGGYNSPLHF.

V usage is TRBV18 and J usage is TRBJ1-4; no reliable D call. The CDR3 spans 15 residues. Germline CDR1 and CDR2: KGHSH and LQKENI. V lost 2 bases to trimming and J lost 6 bases, with 13 bases between them. The CDR3 loop is CASSPITPPDEKLFF. CDR3 DNA sequence: TGTGCCAGCTCACCAATAACCCCTCCGGATGAAAAACTGTTTTTT.

The chain is built from TRBV30 and TRBJ1-2, with 7 bases identical to TRBD1. CDR1 is GTSNPN and CDR2 is SVGIG in the germline V gene (reference sequence). The CDR3 totals 15 residues. V lost 0 bases and J lost 6; bases outside the gene matches: 10. In nucleotides, the CDR3 is TGTGCCTGGAGTGTACGTGAGACAGGGCGTGATGGCTACACCTTC. Protein: CAWSVRETGRDGYTF. Combining the CDR3 with reference TRBV30 and TRBJ1-2 gives the whole variable domain SQTIHQWPATLVQPVGSPLSLECTVEGTSNPNLYWYRQAAGRGLQLLFYSVGIGQISSEVPQNLSASRPQDRQFILSSKKLLLSDSGFYLCAWSVRETGRDGYTFGSGTRLTVV.

This clone was seen once. The rearrangement uses TRBV2 and TRBJ2-5, with D unclear. Trimming took 1 base from V and 4 from J, leaving 7 bases between them. Germline V gives CDR1 SNHLY, CDR2 FYNNEI. The CDR3 contains 13 residues. The CDR3 sequence: CASSEGHSETQYF. The DNA for the CDR3 is TGTGCCAGCAGTGAAGGACATTCAGAGACCCAGTACTTC.

The rearrangement links TRBV2 to TRBJ1-1, with 9 bases aligning to TRBD1. The CDR3 loop spans 13 amino acids. The trim removed 5 bases at V and 4 bases at J, leaving 2 bases unmatched. Germline values: CDR1 SNHLY, CDR2 FYNNEI. CDR3: CASSTQGATEAFF. In nucleotides, the CDR3 is TGTGCCAGCAGTACACAGGGGGCCACTGAAGCTTTCTTT.

The V and J genes are TRBV2 and TRBJ2-2; D may be TRBD2 (6 bases). This CDR3 is built from 14 residues. Trimming took 7 bases from V and 0 from J, leaving 9 bases between them. The germline CDR1 and CDR2 sequences are SNHLY and FYNNEI. CDR3 DNA sequence: TGTGCCAGCAAAGGGGACTCGAACACCGGGGAGCTGTTTTTT. It is translated as CASKGDSNTGELFF.

The chain recombines TRBV4-1 with TRBJ1-5; D might be TRBD1 (6 bases). V was shortened by 11 bases and J by 0 bases, with 11 bases between the two germline ends. This CDR3 region has 13 residues. Germline values: CDR1 MGHRA, CDR2 YSYEKL. The CDR3 DNA sequence: TGCGCCCCCCTCAGGGGTAGCAATCAGCCCCAGCATTTT. Protein: CAPLRGSNQPQHF.

The chain joins TRBV6-6 to TRBJ2-7; D may be TRBD2 (5 bases). Germline CDR1 and CDR2: MNHNY and SVGAGI (reference sequence). The CDR3 consists of 16 residues. The V end was cut by 0 bases, the J end by 3 bases, with 15 bases between. This chain's CDR3 is CASSYSTKGRIYEQYF. CDR3 in DNA: TGTGCCAGCAGTTACTCGACTAAGGGCAGGATCTACGAGCAGTACTTC.

The chain has TRBV5-1 and TRBJ1-5, with 8 bases that match TRBD1. With V trimmed by 0 bases and J by 4 bases, 0 bases remained unmatched. CDR1 SGHRS and CDR2 YFSETQ come from the germline V gene. This CDR3 spans 14 amino acids. The CDR3 DNA reads TGCGCCAGCAGCTTGGGGACAGGGAATCAGCCCCAGCATTTT. This encodes CASSLGTGNQPQHF.

The rearrangement uses TRBV19 and TRBJ1-2; D gene ambiguous. The CDR3 has 13 residues. The V gene's germline CDR1 is LNHDA and CDR2 SQIVND (reference sequence). Deletions cut 4 bases from V and 2 bases from J, with 8 bases between. In nucleotides, the CDR3 is TGTGCCAGTAGTAGAGGAGTGAACTATGGCTACACCTTC. It specifies CASSRGVNYGYTF. Supplemented by reference TRBV19 and TRBJ1-2, the full variable domain reads DGGITQSPKYLFRKEGQNVTLSCEQNLNHDAMYWYRQDPGQGLRLIYYSQIVNDFQKGDIAEGYSVSREKKESFPLTVTSAQKNPTAFYLCASSRGVNYGYTFGSGTRLTVV.

V and J are TRBV7-2 and TRBJ1-5; 9 bases agree with TRBD1. V lost 5 bases and J lost 7; bases outside the gene matches: 6. Germline CDR1 is SGHTA and CDR2 is FQGNSA. This CDR3 has 14 amino acids. The CDR3 loop reads CASSVDRGGQPQHF. DNA of the CDR3: TGTGCCAGCAGCGTTGACAGGGGGGGCCAGCCCCAGCATTTT.

This chain uses TRBV6-5 with TRBJ1-1; TRBD1 might be the D (5 bases). The V gene's germline CDR1 is MNHEY and CDR2 SVGAGI. The CDR3 contains 14 residues. Between the trimmed V and J ends, which lost 2 bases and 0 bases, there was a span of 7 bases. This CDR3 reads CASSYDRMNTEAFF. The CDR3, as DNA: TGTGCCAGCAGTTACGACAGAATGAACACTGAAGCTTTCTTT.

In this sample, this clone turned up a few times. This rearrangement joins TRBV28 to TRBJ1-2, with D perhaps TRBD1 (5 bases). This CDR3 has 14 residues. The V gene's germline CDR1 is MDHEN and CDR2 SYDVKM. V lost 5 bases, J lost 7 bases, and 17 bases lay in between. The CDR3 sequence is CASSRRAWGGGYTF. For the CDR3, the DNA is TGTGCCAGCAGTCGAAGAGCTTGGGGGGGTGGCTACACCTTC.

The rearrangement links TRBV29-1 to TRBJ1-1; no clear D gene. Trimming left V 2 bases short and J 7 bases short, with 5 bases between. Germline V lookup: CDR1 SQVTM, CDR2 ANQGSEA. The CDR3 contains 10 residues. In nucleotides, the CDR3 is TGCAGCGTTGAATACAGTGAAGCTTTCTTT. Translated: CSVEYSEAFF.

The J gene is TRBJ2-7, the V gene TRBV6-5; TRBD2 is a possible D gene (6 bases). Trimming shortened V by 2 bases and J by 0 bases, and 11 bases separated the two germline ends. The CDR3 sequence is 15 residues long. The germline CDR1 and CDR2 sequences are MNHEY and SVGAGI. The CDR3 nucleotides are TGTGCCAGCAGTTACGGACTAAGAAACTCCTACGAGCAGTACTTC. Protein product: CASSYGLRNSYEQYF.

The chain links TRBV9 to TRBJ2-3; 13 nucleotides match TRBD2. The CDR3 is 22 residues long. Germline lookup yields CDR1 SGDLS and CDR2 YYNGEE. V shed 0 bases and J 4 bases; nucleotides not matched to a gene: 20. CDR3 DNA: TGTGCCAGCAGCGTAGATCCGGGGGGGACTAGCGGGGTCTTTGCAGGCCCAGATACGCAGTATTTT. Translation gives CASSVDPGGTSGVFAGPDTQYF.